The TCR beta chain under discussion was sequenced for a study of blood T cell repertoires in COVID-19. The CDR3 spans 12 residues. The germline V gene encodes CDR1 SGHRS and CDR2 YFSETQ. V dropped 4 bases and J dropped 3 bases, with 8 bases sitting between them. TCRdb's table, derived via immunoSEQ multiplex PCR, lists solely in-frame clones and lacks some. The sample records some 70,000 clones, about 84% being singletons. Sequencing input: peripheral blood. The source is a man between 45 and 60 years old with COVID-19, enrolled during active disease. The rearrangement joins TRBV5-1 to TRBJ2-7, with a tentative D call TRBD1 (5 bases). For the CDR3, the DNA is TGCGCCAGCAGCCACGACAGCTACGAGCAGTACTTC. This encodes CASSHDSYEQYF.